Each of the 27 T cell receptor beta chains below was sequenced from the same sample in a study of cytomegalovirus exposure and HLA in healthy donors. PCR primers comprised 60 Vbeta and 13 Jbeta primers. Profiled with immunoSEQ multiplex PCR; TCRdb holds only in-frame clones, not every one. The sample has around 150,000 clones, around 65% seen once. Sequenced material: PBMCs. All receptors derive from a woman aged 25 to 39 in good health and CMV-seropositive.

The chain carries TRBV5-4 and TRBJ2-5; 7 bases line up with TRBD1. CDR1 and CDR2 (germline): SGHNT, YYREEE (reference sequence). Unmatched junction bases numbered 6, after V lost 0 bases and J lost 4 bases. This CDR3 has 15 amino acids. In DNA form, the CDR3 reads TGTGCCAGCAGCTTGGAAGGGACAGCGAGAGAGACCCAGTACTTC. It translates to CASSLEGTARETQYF.

Note on this clone: A junction end diverges from the germline sequence, so it may reflect a read error. The identical CDR3 is also encoded by other nucleotide sequences in the sample. The chain has TRBV30 and TRBJ1-1; 7 positions match TRBD1. CDR1 and CDR2 from the germline V gene are GTSNPN and SVGIG (reference sequence). The CDR3 is made up of 13 amino acids. In DNA form, the CDR3 reads TGCGCCTGGGACAGCCGAAGTTGGACTGAAGCTTTCTTT. It yields the protein CAWDSRSWTEAFF.

The chain has TRBV28 and TRBJ2-7; tentatively, D is TRBD1 (7 bases). The germline V gene has CDR1 MDHEN and CDR2 SYDVKM. The V gene lost 2 bases and the J gene lost 10 bases, with 24 bases spanning the gap. The CDR3 has 16 residues. Here the CDR3 DNA reads TGTGCCAGCAGTTTAGGAGGGGGCGCGAGCCTAGTGTTCCAGTACTTC. Residues: CASSLGGGASLVFQYF.

The chain carries TRBV4-1 and TRBJ2-3, with 10 bases matching TRBD2. Trimming cost V 4 bases and J 4 bases; bases outside gene matches: 2. The CDR3 has 14 amino acids. Per germline, CDR1 MGHRA and CDR2 YSYEKL. The CDR3 coding sequence is TGCGCCAGCAGCCCGCTAGCGGGAGCAGATACGCAGTATTTT. Translating gives CASSPLAGADTQYF.

To note about this clone: A single base separates this from a much larger clone, so it may be a read error. The chain couples TRBV11-2 to TRBJ1-1; D ambiguous. CDR1 SGHAT and CDR2 FQNNGV come from the germline V gene. The CDR3 sequence is 11 residues long. Trimming left V 5 bases short and J 3 bases short, with 4 bases between. CDR3 sequence reads: CASSLYTEAFF. DNA of the CDR3: TGTGCCAGCAGCCTATACACTGAAGCTTTCTTT.

This clone has just one count. The chain links TRBV18 to TRBJ2-5; D is uncertain. CDR3 size: 12 residues. Between the trimmed V and J ends, which lost 2 bases and 5 bases, there was a span of 6 bases. CDR1 is KGHSH, CDR2 LQKENI, per germline. CDR3 coding DNA: TGTGCCAGCTCACCATTGTCGGAGACCCAGTACTTC. Translation: CASSPLSETQYF.

The V and J genes are TRBV6-6 and TRBJ2-7; D perhaps matches TRBD1 (6 bases). V lost 6 bases to trimming and J lost 2 bases, with 11 bases between them. The CDR3 is 13 amino acids. Germline CDR1 and CDR2: MNHNY and SVGAGI (reference sequence). CDR3 DNA sequence: TGTGCCAGCAGGACAGGTGTTACCTACGAGCAGTACTTC. Translation: CASRTGVTYEQYF.

Regarding this clone: Other DNA sequences within the sample encode an identical CDR3. The chain has TRBV6-5 and TRBJ2-5; the D is unclear. There are 12 residues in the CDR3. CDR1 and CDR2 (germline): MNHEY, SVGAGI. V was cut by 0 bases and J by 5 bases, with 4 bases left in between. In DNA, the CDR3 is TGTGCCAGCAGTTACTCGAGGGAGACCCAGTACTTC. It yields the protein CASSYSRETQYF.

The chain links TRBV30 to TRBJ2-1; 7 bases are shared with TRBD1. The germline V gene encodes CDR1 GTSNPN and CDR2 SVGIG (reference sequence). Germline trimming cut 2 bases from V and 1 base from J; bases unmatched to any gene: 17. The CDR3 is 19 residues long. CDR3 nucleotide sequence: TGTGCCTGGAGTAGGGAAGGGGGCAGGAAGGCAGGATCCTACAATGAGCAGTTCTTC. Amino acid sequence: CAWSREGGRKAGSYNEQFF.

This clone was observed a handful of times. V is TRBV11-2 and J is TRBJ2-7, with 7 bases fitting TRBD2. CDR3 length equals 15 residues. Trimming cost V 3 bases and J 2 bases; bases outside gene matches: 7. The germline V gene has CDR1 SGHAT and CDR2 FQNNGV. In DNA, the CDR3 is TGTGCCAGCAGCTTTGCGACTAGCAGAGCCTACGAGCAGTACTTC. Encoded protein: CASSFATSRAYEQYF.

Comment on this clone: No conserved phenylalanine or tryptophan ends this CDR3, so it is likely a read error. This chain links TRBV27 with TRBJ1-1; D perhaps matches TRBD1 (5 bases). CDR1 is MNHEY, CDR2 SMNVEV, per germline (reference sequence). The CDR3 extends over 13 amino acids. Trimming took 2 bases from V and 4 from J, leaving 8 bases between them. CDR3 sequence reads: CASSLQGITEAFL. CDR3 DNA: TGTGCCAGCAGTTTACAGGGCATCACTGAAGCTTTCCTT.

This clone was observed a handful of times. This sequence joins TRBV11-2 and TRBJ2-5; 7 bases agree with TRBD1. The V gene's germline CDR1 is SGHAT and CDR2 FQNNGV. The V gene end was trimmed by 5 bases and the J gene end by 5 bases; junction bases not matched to a gene: 8. The CDR3 has 14 residues. CDR3 coding DNA: TGTGCCAGCAGCGTACAGGGGAATTATGAGACCCAGTACTTC. Translating it yields CASSVQGNYETQYF.

The chain combines TRBV5-1 with TRBJ1-5; 7 nucleotides line up with TRBD1. Germline-derived CDR1 and CDR2 are SGHRS and YFSETQ. J lost 5 bases, V lost 2 bases, and 4 bases had no gene match. This CDR3 contains 14 residues. The CDR3 spells CASSLRQGDQPQHF. The CDR3 DNA reads TGCGCCAGCAGCTTACGACAGGGTGATCAGCCCCAGCATTTT.

The chain joins TRBV28 to TRBJ2-7; 9 bases align to TRBD1. The CDR3 is 15 residues long. Per the germline V gene, CDR1 is MDHEN and CDR2 is SYDVKM. The junction had 9 bases not matched to a gene; V was cut back by 6 bases and J by 3 bases. The CDR3 nucleotides read TGTGCCAGCAGCATACACGGGACAGGGCTCTACGAGCAGTACTTC. It codes for CASSIHGTGLYEQYF.

V is TRBV14 and J is TRBJ2-1; 11 bases line up with TRBD2. This CDR3 has 13 amino acids. The germline V gene encodes CDR1 SGHDN and CDR2 FVKESK. CDR3 nucleotide sequence: TGTGCTTCGACTAGCGGGGCCTACAATGAGCAGTTCTTC. Protein sequence: CASTSGAYNEQFF.

This rearrangement joins TRBV7-8 to TRBJ2-5; tentatively, D is TRBD2 (5 bases). The DNA end is a closer match to TRBJ2-7, so the J assignment may be wrong. The CDR3 runs to 13 residues. Germline-derived CDR1 and CDR2 are SGHVS and FQNEAQ. CDR3: CASSPLGNYEQYF. CDR3 bases: TGTGCCAGCAGCCCCCTCGGGAACTACGAGCAGTACTTC.

The chain joins TRBV23-1 to TRBJ2-5; TRBD2 aligns across 7 bases. TRBV23-1 is classed as an ORF, of uncertain function. The CDR3 length is 14 residues. V was pared by 4 bases and J by 9 bases, with 11 bases of the junction left unmatched. CDR3 DNA sequence: TGCGCCAGCAGTCTAATGGGAGGGTTGAGGGCCCAGTACTTC. Protein sequence: CASSLMGGLRAQYF.

The V call is TRBV6-1, the J call TRBJ2-7; 7 positions agree with TRBD1. Germline V gene data show CDR1 as MNHNS and CDR2 as SASEGT. The V and J ends lost 3 bases and 4 bases, in that order; junction bases with no gene match: 12. CDR3 length equals 16 residues. The CDR3 loop is CASSDVWGTVAYEQYF. For the CDR3, the DNA is TGTGCCAGCAGTGACGTGTGGGGGACAGTCGCATACGAGCAGTACTTC.

In this sample, this clone turned up a few times. This sequence joins TRBV10-3 and TRBJ1-2; D gene ambiguous. The CDR3 runs 14 residues. V was trimmed by 2 bases and J by 0 bases, leaving 7 bases between them. The germline V gene has CDR1 ENHRY and CDR2 SYGVKD. CDR3 nucleotides: TGTGCCATCAGTGAGCTAGAAACTAACTATGGCTACACCTTC. Translated, it gives CAISELETNYGYTF.

CDR3 protein: CASSVVGGAPGYTF. For the CDR3, the DNA is TGTGCCAGCAGCGTAGTGGGGGGGGCGCCTGGCTACACCTTC. The chain employs TRBV9 and TRBJ1-2, with D tentatively TRBD1 (6 bases). This CDR3 is built from 14 residues. CDR1 and CDR2 from the germline V gene are SGDLS and YYNGEE. Trimming stripped 0 bases from V and 7 bases from J, with 13 bases between.

This clone was picked up a small number of times. The V call is TRBV2, the J call TRBJ2-2; the D is unclear. Germline CDR1 is SNHLY and CDR2 is FYNNEI. The CDR3 has 13 residues. Trimming took 7 bases from V and 6 from J, leaving 12 bases between them. The CDR3 loop is CASNWNQAGELFF. Written as DNA, the CDR3 is TGTGCCAGCAACTGGAACCAGGCCGGGGAGCTGTTTTTT. Complete variable domain (other parts from reference TRBV2 and TRBJ2-2): EPEVTQTPSHQVTQMGQEVILRCVPISNHLYFYWYRQILGQKVEFLVSFYNNEISEKSEIFDDQFSVERPDGSNFTLKIRSTKLEDSAMYFCASNWNQAGELFFGEGSRLTVL.

This clone occurred once. This chain connects TRBV6-5 to TRBJ2-7, with TRBD2 as a possible D gene (5 bases). The CDR3 totals 14 residues. Trimming shortened V by 0 bases and J by 3 bases, and 9 bases separated the two germline ends. Germline lookup yields CDR1 MNHEY and CDR2 SVGAGI. The CDR3 nucleotides are TGTGCCAGCAGTTACTCGAGGGCGGGCTACGAGCAGTACTTC. This encodes CASSYSRAGYEQYF.

The genes are TRBV6-5 and TRBJ2-5; TRBD2 might be the D (5 bases). The better agreement between TRBJ2-7 and the DNA end casts doubt on the J call. This CDR3 has 12 amino acids. Germline V gene data show CDR1 as MNHEY and CDR2 as SVGAGI. The CDR3 loop reads CASRTEGYEQYF. The CDR3 DNA follows: TGTGCCAGCAGAACAGAGGGCTACGAGCAGTACTTC.

This clone was counted between two and nine times. The chain combines TRBV7-9 with TRBJ1-2; possible D gene TRBD1, 5 bases. Per the germline V gene, CDR1 is SEHNR and CDR2 is FQNEAQ (reference sequence). This CDR3 is 14 amino acids long. The V end was cut by 0 bases, the J end by 3 bases, with 8 bases between. The CDR3 DNA reads TGTGCCAGCAGCTTAGCAGGGGTCGACTATGGCTACACCTTC. Its protein product is CASSLAGVDYGYTF.

This clone has a handful of counts. The CDR3 nucleotides are TGTGCCATCAGTTCGACAGATACGCAGTATTTT. Translated, it gives CAISSTDTQYF. The chain combines TRBV10-3 with TRBJ2-3; D not certain. The ends were cut back, 5 bases at V and 3 bases at J, with 3 bases in the middle. Looked up from germline, CDR1 is ENHRY and CDR2 is SYGVKD. The CDR3 loop spans 11 amino acids.

V is TRBV27 and J is TRBJ2-7; the match to TRBD1 covers 8 bases. CDR3 length equals 16 residues. With 5 bases clipped from V and 7 bases from J, the junction kept 16 bases outside the gene matches. Looked up from germline, CDR1 is MNHEY and CDR2 is SMNVEV (reference sequence). The CDR3 region is CASSRSTGGSTLEQYF. The CDR3 bases are TGTGCCAGCAGTCGAAGTACAGGGGGAAGCACTCTGGAGCAGTACTTC.

In its sample, this clone was seen once. This chain uses TRBV6-4 with TRBJ2-1, with 10 positions matching TRBD1. The CDR3 loop spans 16 amino acids. Germline CDR1 is MRHNA and CDR2 is SNTAGT. Losses at the gene ends were 1 base for V and 6 bases for J; bases not matched to a gene: 6. The CDR3 sequence is CASSDFGDRGGNEQFF. The CDR3 region has the DNA TGTGCCAGCAGTGACTTTGGGGACAGGGGCGGCAATGAGCAGTTCTTC.